This TCR beta chain emerged from a study of regulatory T cells in long-lasting Graves disease. Study-level background: Newly diagnosed Graves' patients had taken antithyroid drugs under 3 months. Study-level findings and limits: With persistent disease, TRBV28, TRBJ1-2 and TRBJ2-5 were the favored segments. Limited sample numbers may have lowered accuracy.

Both iRepertoire HTBI primers and Arm-PCR of CDR3 regions were used to build the TCR beta libraries. Each CDR3 protein gets one entry after TCRdb re-called the multiplex PCR reads with MiXCR. The table records 400,000 to 650,000 distinct CDR3 sequences, about 16% of them present only once. Time point meaning: newly diagnosed GD, antithyroid drugs for less than 3 months. From RNA extracted from PBMCs, the TCR library was made. The V gene's germline CDR1 is MNHNS and CDR2 SASEGT. The CDR3 is made up of 15 amino acids. V was shortened by 10 bases and J by 4 bases, with 20 bases between the two germline ends. Many counts were recorded for this clonotype. Its specificity is not known. These data also featured in a second study, about T cells in Graves' hyperthyroidism and ophthalmopathy.

The receptor comes from a woman aged 40 to 65 with Graves disease. This chain uses TRBV6-1 with TRBJ1-5, with a tentative D call TRBD1 (6 bases). Specimen: peripheral blood mononuclear cells (PBMCs), collected at new diagnosis, from a patient treated with antithyroid drugs. The CDR3 bases are TGTGCCACCCGGGGGCAGACATGGGGAAATCAGCCCCAGCATTTT. Translating gives CATRGQTWGNQPQHF.